The T cell receptor (beta chain) described here comes from a study of Ad26.COV2.S vaccination and SARS-CoV-2 variants listed by TCRdb under 2021. For the wider study: Donors in the vaccine arm were drawn from COV1001, a multicentre, randomized, double-blind, placebo-controlled phase I-IIa trial testing Ad26.COV2.S in healthy adults. Ad26.COV2.S was given intramuscularly at 5x10^10 or 1x10^11 viral particles, as a single shot or as two shots 56 days apart. Sequencing of the TCRbeta repertoire served to evaluate the specificity and breadth of SARS-CoV-2-reactive T cell receptors following Ad26.COV2.S vaccination. A total of roughly 30 samples were included in the TCR-sequenced set, comprising about 20 Ad26.COV2.S vaccine recipients, 5 placebo recipients and 8 SARS-CoV-2 convalescent individuals. Trial participants were randomized into five groups of five: low-dose or high-dose Ad26.COV2.S given once or twice, or placebo on both occasions. Blinding of investigators to trial group allocation was maintained during experiments and outcome assessment.

V loses 6 bases, J loses 5 bases, and the germline ends lie 3 bases apart. From the cysteine up to the phenylalanine, the CDR3 has a length of 10 residues. Only the CDR3 part of the read is kept: 30 bases, read in frame from the first base. Per the germline V gene, SGHVS is the CDR1 and FQNEAQ is the CDR2. The immunoSEQ Assay was the method used to sequence TCRbeta CDR3 regions. After extraction, genomic DNA underwent amplification by bias-controlled multiplex PCR, followed by high-throughput sequencing. Per the original workflow: To quantify the absolute abundance of each unique TCRbeta CDR3 region, sequences were collapsed and filtered. T cell fraction was estimated by normalizing TCRbeta template counts to usable DNA, with usable DNA measured through amplification of reference genes found in all nucleated cells. Repertoire TCRs were annotated as SARS-CoV-2-specific when V gene, CDR3 amino acid sequence and J gene were exactly matched to a known reactive TCR set. The reference SARS-CoV-2 TCR set was obtained from MIRA and was filtered for enrichment in COVID-19-positive ImmuneCODE repertoires, whereby public or cross-reactive TCRs were removed. Using the MIRA antigens, annotated TCRs were further analysed by specific ORF or by position within an ORF. Breadth was defined as annotated unique rearrangements over total unique productive rearrangements; depth was the summed frequency of those rearrangements. Two-sided Wilcoxon rank-sum tests were used to compare TCR breadth between groups. TCRdb re-hosts the immuneACCESS table, in-frame sequences only. Its copies lack some clones; in the studies checked, an unresolved V gene accounts for under half of them, and the cause for the rest is not known. V, J and clone size reflect that table, while D and trimming were determined from the DNA. Across this sample there are 400,000 to 450,000 clones, with around 90% seen only once. 4.3% of the sample lies in the top ten.

Remarks on this clone: The antigen it recognizes is unknown. It has no much larger one-base neighbor in the sample; base qualities were not kept.

The treatment or condition label of this sample denotes: roughly 18 received Ad26.COV2.S at low or high dose, single or two shots; 5 received placebo; per-sample allocation not given. Repertoires of vaccine and placebo recipients were sequenced from samples taken on day 63 after the first injection. In Cohort 1b, 25 or so adults aged 18-55 years were enrolled at a single site in Boston, USA, between 29 July and 7 August 2020. As a vaccine, Ad26.COV2.S was a replication-incompetent adenovirus type 26 vector that expressed a prefusion-stabilized SARS-CoV-2 spike protein derived from the original Wuhan strain. Summary of the overall study and its limitations: Spike-specific TCR breadth was higher in Ad26.COV2.S recipients than in placebo recipients (P = 0.0014). Vaccine and placebo recipients had similar non-spike TCR breadth, a finding consistent with the vaccine containing only spike. It was noted by the authors that total T cell responses may have been underestimated by the TCR breadth and depth analyses. After vaccination, substantial breadth of spike-specific CD8+ and CD4+ T cell responses was reported. The study was not powered for comparison of responses between vaccine doses or regimens.

This TCR was sampled from a person aged 18 to 59 who received the Ad26.COV2.S COVID-19 vaccine or a placebo. The rearrangement joined TRBV7-8 to TRBJ2-3; the D gene is unclear. The material sequenced was peripheral blood, taken in a trial of Ad26.COV2.S vaccine versus placebo. In nucleotide form, the sequence is TGTGCCAGCAGTAAAGATACGCAGTATTTT. It translates as CASSKDTQYF.